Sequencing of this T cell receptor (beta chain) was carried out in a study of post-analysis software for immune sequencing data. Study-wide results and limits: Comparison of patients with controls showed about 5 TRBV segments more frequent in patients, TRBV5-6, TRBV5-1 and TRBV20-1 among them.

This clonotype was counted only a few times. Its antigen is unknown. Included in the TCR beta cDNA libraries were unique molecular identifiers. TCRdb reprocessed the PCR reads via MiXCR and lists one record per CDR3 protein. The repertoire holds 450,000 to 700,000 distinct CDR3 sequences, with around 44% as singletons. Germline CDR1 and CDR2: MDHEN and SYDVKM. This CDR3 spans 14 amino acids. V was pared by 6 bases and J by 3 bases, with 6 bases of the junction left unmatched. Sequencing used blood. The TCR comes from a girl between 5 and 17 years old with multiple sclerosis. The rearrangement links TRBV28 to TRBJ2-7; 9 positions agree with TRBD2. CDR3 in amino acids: CASSSGTSLYEQYF. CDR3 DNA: TGTGCCAGCAGCTCCGGGACTAGCCTCTACGAGCAGTACTTC.